This is a list of T cell receptor beta chains from one sample in a study of post-analysis software for immune sequencing data. Each CDR3 protein gets one entry after TCRdb re-called the PCR reads with MiXCR. The table has around 190,000 distinct CDR3 sequences, over 25% seen once; the top ten hold roughly 3.4%. The specimen sequenced was blood. The receptors come from a girl under 18 with multiple sclerosis. Both conserved end residues are part of each CDR3.

>TRBV12-3/TRBV12-4
CASSLSTEAFF
>TRBV6-5
CASSYSWTLNTEAFF
>TRBV7-9
CASSLARGRGRGEETQYF
>TRBV28
CASSLPPGQDHYEQYF
>TRBV5-1
CASSGSQGSKNIQYF
>TRBV29-1
CSVEDPGEAEQYF
>TRBV9
CASSVGPSSSYEQYF
>TRBV7-2
CASNAKPYEQYF
>TRBV5-1
CASRAPPGNHRRTYNEQFF
>TRBV12-3/TRBV12-4
CVSRLIGAGNEQFF
>TRBV4-1
CASSTGPLTATEAFF
>TRBV7-7
CASSVDKNTEAFF
>TRBV19
CASSPRQGRRSYEQYF
>TRBV7-3
CASSEDSSIAKNIQYF
>TRBV5-6
CASSSTGTGGLNTEAFF
>TRBV5-1
CTSSRSRQAVHGYTF
>TRBV9
CASGGHGGPYDNEQFF
>TRBV20-1
CSAEGGVGYEQYF
>TRBV5-6
CASSSGPYEQYF
>TRBV20-1
CSATTLTSGDEQYF
>TRBV27
CATSRGYTAAYNEQFF
>TRBV28
CASRKPGVPYEQYF
>TRBV6-5
CATRSWEAQYF
>TRBV5-1
CASSAGTAGGEQFF
>TRBV20-1
CSARGSSGKEGTDTQYF